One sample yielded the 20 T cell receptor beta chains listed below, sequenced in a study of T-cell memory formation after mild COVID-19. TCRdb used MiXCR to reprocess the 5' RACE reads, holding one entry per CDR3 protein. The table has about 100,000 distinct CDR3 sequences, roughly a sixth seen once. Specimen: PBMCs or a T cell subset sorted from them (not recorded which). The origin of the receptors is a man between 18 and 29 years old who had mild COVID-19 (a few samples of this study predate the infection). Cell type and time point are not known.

The CDR3 reads CASSLGGSNTIYF. As DNA, the CDR3 is TGTGCCAGCAGCTTAGGGGGATCCAACACCATATATTTT. The rearrangement joins TRBV7-2 to TRBJ1-3; D is unclear. V lost 1 base and J lost 7, with 8 bases in between. Germline V gene data show CDR1 as SGHTA and CDR2 as FQGNSA. The CDR3 spans 13 residues. Supplemented by reference TRBV7-2 and TRBJ1-3, the full variable domain reads GAGVSQSPSNKVTEKGKDVELRCDPISGHTALYWYRQSLGQGLEFLIYFQGNSAPDKSGLPSDRFSAERTGGSVSTLTIQRTQQEDSAVYLCASSLGGSNTIYFGEGSWLTVV.

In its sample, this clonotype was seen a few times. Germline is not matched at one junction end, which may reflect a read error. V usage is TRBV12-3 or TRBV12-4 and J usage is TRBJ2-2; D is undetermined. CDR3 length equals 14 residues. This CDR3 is CASSQLRNAGELFF. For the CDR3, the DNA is TGTGCCAGCAGTCAGCTACGGAACGCCGGGGAGCTGTTTTTT.

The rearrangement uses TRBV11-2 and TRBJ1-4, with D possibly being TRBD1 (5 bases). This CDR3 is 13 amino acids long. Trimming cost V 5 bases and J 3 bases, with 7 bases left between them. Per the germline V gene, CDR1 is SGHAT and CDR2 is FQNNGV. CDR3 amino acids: CASSQGANEKLFF. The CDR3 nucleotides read TGTGCCAGCAGCCAAGGGGCTAATGAAAAACTGTTTTTT.

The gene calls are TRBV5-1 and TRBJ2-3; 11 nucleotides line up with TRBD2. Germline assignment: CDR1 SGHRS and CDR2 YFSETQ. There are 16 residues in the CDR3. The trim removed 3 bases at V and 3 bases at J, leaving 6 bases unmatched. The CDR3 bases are TGCGCCAGCAGCTCATTAGCGGGGGGGCAGACAGATACGCAGTATTTT. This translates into CASSSLAGGQTDTQYF.

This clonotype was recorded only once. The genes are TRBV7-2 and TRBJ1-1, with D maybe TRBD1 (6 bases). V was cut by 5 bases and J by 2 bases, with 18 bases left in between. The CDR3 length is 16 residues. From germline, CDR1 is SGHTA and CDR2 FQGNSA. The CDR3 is CASSRRLETGNTEAFF. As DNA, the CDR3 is TGTGCCAGCAGCCGGCGTTTGGAGACAGGAAACACTGAAGCTTTCTTT.

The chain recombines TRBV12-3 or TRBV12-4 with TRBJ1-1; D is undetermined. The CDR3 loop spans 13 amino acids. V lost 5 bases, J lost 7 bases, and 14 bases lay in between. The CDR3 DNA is TGTGCCAGCAGTCACCGGGAGGACGGTGAAGCTTTCTTT. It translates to CASSHREDGEAFF.

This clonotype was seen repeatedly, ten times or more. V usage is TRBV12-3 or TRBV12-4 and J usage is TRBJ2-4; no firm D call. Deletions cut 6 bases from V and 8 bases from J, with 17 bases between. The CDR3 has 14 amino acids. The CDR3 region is CASSPPMAGDIQYF. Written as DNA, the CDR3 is TGTGCCAGCAGCCCCCCCATGGCAGGTGACATTCAGTACTTC.

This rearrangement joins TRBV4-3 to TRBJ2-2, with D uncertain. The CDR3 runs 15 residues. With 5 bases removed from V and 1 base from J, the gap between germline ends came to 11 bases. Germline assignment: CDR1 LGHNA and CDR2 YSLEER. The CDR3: CASSLRRGNTGELFF. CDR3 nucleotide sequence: TGCGCCAGCAGCTTACGTCGAGGGAACACCGGGGAGCTGTTTTTT.

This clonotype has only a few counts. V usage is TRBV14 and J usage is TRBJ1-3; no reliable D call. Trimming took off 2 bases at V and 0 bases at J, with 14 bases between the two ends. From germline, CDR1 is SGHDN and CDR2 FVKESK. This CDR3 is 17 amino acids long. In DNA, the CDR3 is TGTGCCAGCAGCCAACAACGATCGGTCCTCTCTGGAAACACCATATATTTT. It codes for CASSQQRSVLSGNTIYF.

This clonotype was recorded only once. This chain's CDR3 is CASSLWFGMEYNEQFF. The CDR3 DNA sequence: TGTGCCAGCAGCTTGTGGTTCGGCATGGAATACAATGAGCAGTTCTTC. This sequence joins TRBV5-6 and TRBJ2-1; D is unresolved. V gave up 1 base and J gave up 4 bases, with 15 bases separating them. Germline CDR1 and CDR2: SGHDT and YYEEEE. The CDR3 is 16 amino acids.

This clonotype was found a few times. Here the CDR3 reads CASSYLAGGPGDTQYF. In nucleotides, the CDR3 is TGTGCCAGCAGTTACCTAGCGGGGGGTCCTGGGGATACGCAGTATTTT. The gene calls are TRBV6-5 and TRBJ2-3, with 11 bases identical to TRBD2. This CDR3 region has 16 residues. Trimming took 2 bases from V and 6 from J; bases not matched to a gene: 7. Looked up from germline, CDR1 is MNHEY and CDR2 is SVGAGI.

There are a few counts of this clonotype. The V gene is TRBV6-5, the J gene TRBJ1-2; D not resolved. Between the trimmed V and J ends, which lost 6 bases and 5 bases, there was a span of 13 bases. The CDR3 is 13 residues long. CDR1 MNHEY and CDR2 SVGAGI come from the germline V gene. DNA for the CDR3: TGTGCCAGCAGGCCCAGAGCCAGTTATGGCTACACCTTC. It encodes CASRPRASYGYTF.

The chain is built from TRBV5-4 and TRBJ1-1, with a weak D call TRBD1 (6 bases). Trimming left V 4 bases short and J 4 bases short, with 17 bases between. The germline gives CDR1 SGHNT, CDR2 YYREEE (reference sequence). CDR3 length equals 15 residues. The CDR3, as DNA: TGTGCCAGCAGCCCTGGGGGGGCACGGGTCACTGAAGCTTTCTTT. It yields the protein CASSPGGARVTEAFF.

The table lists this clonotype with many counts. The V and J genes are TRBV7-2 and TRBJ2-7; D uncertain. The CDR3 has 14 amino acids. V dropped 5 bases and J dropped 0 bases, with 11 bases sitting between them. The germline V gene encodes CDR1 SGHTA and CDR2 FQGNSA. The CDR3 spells CASSRRPSSYEQYF. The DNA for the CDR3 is TGTGCCAGCAGCCGGAGACCCAGCTCCTACGAGCAGTACTTC.

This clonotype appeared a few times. The chain's CDR3 is CSAQGSGTYEQYF. CDR3 bases: TGCAGTGCCCAAGGTTCAGGAACCTACGAGCAGTACTTC. The chain uses TRBV20-1 and TRBJ2-7; D is undetermined. The CDR3 covers 13 residues. The germline V and J ends were trimmed by 6 bases and 2 bases, with 14 bases remaining between them. Germline-derived CDR1 and CDR2 are DFQATT and SNEGSKA (reference sequence).

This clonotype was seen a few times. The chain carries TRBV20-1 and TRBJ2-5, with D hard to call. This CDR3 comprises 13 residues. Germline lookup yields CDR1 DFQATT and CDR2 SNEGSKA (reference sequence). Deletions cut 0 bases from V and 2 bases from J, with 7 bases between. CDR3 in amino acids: CSARDLQQETQYF. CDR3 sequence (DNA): TGCAGTGCTAGAGATCTCCAGCAAGAGACCCAGTACTTC.

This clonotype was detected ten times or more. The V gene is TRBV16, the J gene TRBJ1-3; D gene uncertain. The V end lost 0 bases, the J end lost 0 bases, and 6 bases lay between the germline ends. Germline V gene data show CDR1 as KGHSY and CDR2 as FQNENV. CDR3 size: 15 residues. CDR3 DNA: TGTGCCAGCAGCCAATCCAGGCCCTCTGGAAACACCATATATTTT. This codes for CASSQSRPSGNTIYF. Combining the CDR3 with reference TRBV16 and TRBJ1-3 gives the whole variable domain GEEVAQTPKHLVRGEGQKAKLYCAPIKGHSYVFWYQQVLKNEFKFLISFQNENVFDETGMPKERFSAKCLPNSPCSLEIQATKLEDSAVYFCASSQSRPSGNTIYFGEGSWLTVV.

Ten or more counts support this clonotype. CDR3 amino acids: CSVGVGGPYQETQYF. The CDR3 DNA reads TGCAGCGTTGGGGTAGGGGGGCCGTACCAAGAGACCCAGTACTTC. The rearrangement joins TRBV29-1 to TRBJ2-5, with D perhaps assigned TRBD1 or TRBD2 (6 bases each). Germline CDR1 reads SQVTM; CDR2 reads ANQGSEA. Trimming removed 4 bases at V and 0 bases at J, with 15 bases between. This CDR3 comprises 15 residues.

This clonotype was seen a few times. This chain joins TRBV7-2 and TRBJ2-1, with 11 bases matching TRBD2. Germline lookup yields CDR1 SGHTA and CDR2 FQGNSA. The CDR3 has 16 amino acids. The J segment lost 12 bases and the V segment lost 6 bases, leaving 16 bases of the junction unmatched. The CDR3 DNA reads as TGTGCCAGCAGTCGTCCCAGGGGGACTAGCGGCGGTCGGCAGTTCTTC. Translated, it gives CASSRPRGTSGGRQFF.

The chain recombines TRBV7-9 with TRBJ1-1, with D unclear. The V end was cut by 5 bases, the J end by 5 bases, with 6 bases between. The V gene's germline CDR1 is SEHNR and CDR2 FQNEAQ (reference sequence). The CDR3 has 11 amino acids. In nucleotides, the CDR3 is TGTGCCAGCAGCGCGTGGACTGAAGCTTTCTTT. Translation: CASSAWTEAFF.